Shown below are 23 T cell receptor beta chains from a single sample sequenced in a study of cytomegalovirus exposure and HLA in healthy donors. This PCR relied on a set of 60 Vbeta primers and 13 Jbeta primers. The assay was immunoSEQ multiplex PCR, and TCRdb's table has in-frame clones only and misses some. The sample totals about 33,000 clones; its top ten clones hold under 4.5%. The specimen was PBMCs. The source of these receptors is a man aged 40-49 years in good health and CMV-seronegative.

The rearrangement uses TRBV30 and TRBJ2-7, with 16 bases aligning to TRBD2. J was trimmed by 8 bases and V by 3 bases; bases with no gene match: 4. CDR1 and CDR2 from the germline V gene are GTSNPN and SVGIG (reference sequence). This CDR3 is built from 14 residues. CDR3 DNA sequence: TGTGCCTGGAGAACGGGACTAGCGGGAGGGAAGCAGTACTTC. Protein: CAWRTGLAGGKQYF.

The chain uses TRBV30 and TRBJ2-1; TRBD2 is a possible D gene (5 bases). The ends were cut back, 2 bases at V and 12 bases at J, with 32 bases in the middle. The CDR3 contains 18 residues. CDR1 GTSNPN and CDR2 SVGIG come from the germline V gene (reference sequence). The CDR3, as DNA: TGTGCCTGGAGTCCAGGCTTTAGTCGCGGGCGGACGGGATGGGGGCAGTTCTTC. Translated, it gives CAWSPGFSRGRTGWGQFF.

The rearrangement uses TRBV4-3 and TRBJ2-5; TRBD2 is a possible D gene (5 bases). CDR3 length: 18 residues. Germline V CDR1 and CDR2: LGHNA, YSLEER. Trimming removed 0 bases from V and 3 bases from J, with 20 bases in between. The CDR3 DNA reads as TGCGCCAGCAGCCAAGATAGAGCTAGCATCTATGGAAAAGAGACCCAGTACTTC. It is translated as CASSQDRASIYGKETQYF.

The V and J genes are TRBV18 and TRBJ2-7, with TRBD2 matching 7 bases. Germline assignment: CDR1 KGHSH and CDR2 LQKENI. This CDR3 is 18 amino acids long. V was pared by 3 bases and J by 0 bases, with 14 bases of the junction left unmatched. Here the CDR3 reads CASSPTKGLAESSYEQYF. The CDR3 DNA is TGTGCCAGCTCACCCACGAAGGGGCTAGCGGAGAGCTCCTACGAGCAGTACTTC.

The gene calls are TRBV9 and TRBJ1-1, with 7 bases matching TRBD1. The V gene's germline CDR1 is SGDLS and CDR2 YYNGEE. The V segment lost 2 bases and the J segment 2 bases; nucleotides outside the gene matches: 6. The CDR3 contains 15 residues. The CDR3 protein is CASSVSGQSNTEAFF. The CDR3 DNA follows: TGTGCCAGCAGCGTTTCGGGACAGAGCAACACTGAAGCTTTCTTT.

The CDR3, as DNA: TGCGCCAGCAGCCAAGGGTGGGGACTAGCGGGAGAAGAGCAGTTCTTC. It encodes CASSQGWGLAGEEQFF. J is TRBJ2-1 and V is TRBV4-1; 14 bases are shared with TRBD2. The length of the CDR3 is 16 residues. The junction had 6 bases not matched to a gene; V was cut back by 1 base and J by 10 bases. Germline V gene sequence: CDR1 MGHRA, CDR2 YSYEKL.

The chain links TRBV7-2 to TRBJ1-5, with D possibly being TRBD1 (5 bases). Between the trimmed V and J ends, which lost 1 base and 5 bases, there was a span of 6 bases. Germline V gives CDR1 SGHTA, CDR2 FQGNSA. This CDR3 contains 13 residues. This CDR3 is CASSLGRDQPQHF. The DNA for the CDR3 is TGTGCCAGCAGCTTAGGCAGGGATCAGCCCCAGCATTTT. Using reference TRBV7-2 and TRBJ1-5 for the parts outside the CDR3, the full variable domain is GAGVSQSPSNKVTEKGKDVELRCDPISGHTALYWYRQSLGQGLEFLIYFQGNSAPDKSGLPSDRFSAERTGGSVSTLTIQRTQQEDSAVYLCASSLGRDQPQHFGDGTRLSIL.

This chain uses TRBV15 with TRBJ2-2; 8 positions match TRBD1. J lost 5 bases, V lost 0 bases, and 5 bases had no gene match. The CDR3 covers 16 residues. Germline V lookup: CDR1 LNHNV, CDR2 YYDKDF (reference sequence). The CDR3 coding sequence is TGTGCCACCAGCAGAGACAGGACAGGGAGGACCGGGGAGCTGTTTTTT. The encoded protein is CATSRDRTGRTGELFF.

The chain employs TRBV20-1 and TRBJ2-1, with D perhaps TRBD1 (6 bases). V lost 6 bases and J lost 10, with 13 bases in between. This CDR3 is 11 amino acids long. Germline lookup yields CDR1 DFQATT and CDR2 SNEGSKA (reference sequence). CDR3 residues: CSAEVGTEQFF. DNA for the CDR3: TGCAGTGCCGAGGTCGGGACAGAGCAGTTCTTC.

The CDR3 loop is CAWSAYYEQFF. CDR3 DNA: TGTGCCTGGAGCGCGTACTATGAGCAGTTCTTC. V and J are TRBV30 and TRBJ2-1; D is ambiguous. Germline V gives CDR1 GTSNPN, CDR2 SVGIG (reference sequence). Trimming took 3 bases from V and 8 from J, leaving 8 bases between them. The CDR3 extends over 11 amino acids.

According to its frequency, this clone is medium-sized. Different DNA sequences within this sample yield the same CDR3. This sequence joins TRBV6-4 and TRBJ2-3; D perhaps matches TRBD2 (6 bases). This CDR3 comprises 15 residues. V lost 0 bases and J lost 0, with 7 bases in between. From germline, CDR1 is MRHNA and CDR2 SNTAGT. CDR3 protein: CASSDSAGSTDTQYF. The CDR3 region has the DNA TGTGCCAGCAGTGACTCAGCGGGTAGCACAGATACGCAGTATTTT.

This chain joins TRBV19 and TRBJ1-5, with D tentatively TRBD1 (5 bases). V lost 9 bases to trimming and J lost 0 bases, with 9 bases between them. Germline V CDR1 and CDR2: LNHDA, SQIVND (reference sequence). This CDR3 has 13 amino acids. As DNA, the CDR3 is TGTGCCAGCAGGGATTATAGCAATCAGCCCCAGCATTTT. It is translated as CASRDYSNQPQHF.

The V gene is TRBV2, the J gene TRBJ1-2; perhaps TRBD1 as D (6 bases). Germline V CDR1 and CDR2: SNHLY, FYNNEI. Trimming took 6 bases from V and 4 from J, leaving 6 bases between them. The CDR3 length is 11 residues. CDR3 in amino acids: CASSRGYGYTF. The CDR3 region has the DNA TGTGCCAGCAGCAGGGGCTATGGCTACACCTTC.

The V gene is TRBV7-9, the J gene TRBJ2-3, with D unclear. Germline V gene sequence: CDR1 SEHNR, CDR2 FQNEAQ (reference sequence). The germline V and J ends were trimmed by 11 bases and 2 bases, with 17 bases remaining between them. The CDR3 length is 14 residues. CDR3 nucleotides: TGTGCCGCGGTGGTTCAAAGTACCACAGATACGCAGTATTTT. This encodes CAAVVQSTTDTQYF. Variable domain in full (rest from reference TRBV7-9 and TRBJ2-3): DTGVSQNPRHKITKRGQNVTFRCDPISEHNRLYWYRQTLGQGPEFLTYFQNEAQLEKSRLLSDRFSAERPKGSFSTLEIQRTEQGDSAMYLCAAVVQSTTDTQYFGPGTRLTVL.

Worth noting for this clone: Distinct nucleotide sequences in the sample also encode this CDR3. The rearrangement uses TRBV5-1 and TRBJ2-7; 11 bases are a match to TRBD1. There are 16 residues in the CDR3. Germline CDR1 SGHRS, CDR2 YFSETQ. V was clipped by 1 base and J by 2 bases; unmatched bases: 5. CDR3 nucleotide sequence: TGCGCCAGCAGCTTGTCGCCGGGACAGGGGGCCTACGAGCAGTACTTC. Protein sequence: CASSLSPGQGAYEQYF.

The rearrangement uses TRBV29-1 and TRBJ2-3, with 7 bases identical to TRBD1. Germline V gene lookup returns CDR1 SQVTM and CDR2 ANQGSEA. This CDR3 spans 16 amino acids. Trimming at V came to 5 bases and at J to 2 bases, leaving 13 bases not matched to a gene. The CDR3 nucleotides are TGCAGCGTTTCACCGTATACAGGGGACCTCACAGATACGCAGTATTTT. Translation: CSVSPYTGDLTDTQYF.

V gene TRBV9 combines with J gene TRBJ1-1; D gene uncertain. V was shortened by 2 bases and J by 0 bases, with 8 bases between the two germline ends. CDR1 and CDR2 (germline): SGDLS, YYNGEE. The CDR3 covers 14 residues. Here the CDR3 reads CASSVRSLNTEAFF. The CDR3 nucleotides are TGTGCCAGCAGCGTCCGGTCCTTGAACACTGAAGCTTTCTTT.

The chain employs TRBV13 and TRBJ2-3; 9 bases fit TRBD2. CDR1 and CDR2 from the germline V gene are PRHDT and FYEKMQ (reference sequence). After removal of 3 bases from V and 5 bases from J, the junction contained 6 bases not matched to a gene. There are 15 residues in the CDR3. The CDR3 DNA reads as TGTGCCAGCAGCTTGGGCGGGAGGGCCGTAGATACGCAGTATTTT. This sequence encodes CASSLGGRAVDTQYF.

The J gene is TRBJ1-1, the V gene TRBV5-1, with 8 positions matching TRBD1. V lost 7 bases to trimming and J lost 0 bases; unmatched junction nucleotides: 8. From germline, CDR1 is SGHRS and CDR2 YFSETQ. This CDR3 is 15 amino acids long. The CDR3 loop reads CASQSGGSLNTEAFF. CDR3 DNA: TGCGCCAGCCAATCAGGGGGCTCCTTGAACACTGAAGCTTTCTTT.

The V call is TRBV5-4, the J call TRBJ2-7, with D tentatively TRBD1 (6 bases). The CDR3 length is 15 residues. Germline assignment: CDR1 SGHNT and CDR2 YYREEE (reference sequence). The V end was cut by 2 bases, the J end by 2 bases, with 14 bases between. The CDR3 reads CASSFGRGPPYEQYF. For the CDR3, the DNA is TGTGCCAGCAGCTTCGGCAGGGGTCCCCCCTACGAGCAGTACTTC.

The V gene is TRBV30, the J gene TRBJ2-3, with a tentative D call TRBD2 (7 bases). The CDR3 runs to 15 residues. The V end was cut by 0 bases, the J end by 2 bases, with 12 bases between. Germline CDR1 reads GTSNPN; CDR2 reads SVGIG (reference sequence). CDR3 protein: CAWSVRAGHTDTQYF. The CDR3 DNA sequence: TGTGCCTGGAGTGTAAGAGCGGGACACACAGATACGCAGTATTTT. Full variable domain (missing parts from reference TRBV30 and TRBJ2-3): SQTIHQWPATLVQPVGSPLSLECTVEGTSNPNLYWYRQAAGRGLQLLFYSVGIGQISSEVPQNLSASRPQDRQFILSSKKLLLSDSGFYLCAWSVRAGHTDTQYFGPGTRLTVL.

This chain links TRBV30 with TRBJ2-3; 9 nucleotides line up with TRBD2. CDR3 length: 15 amino acids. With 6 bases clipped from V and 4 bases from J, the junction kept 11 bases outside the gene matches. The germline V gene has CDR1 GTSNPN and CDR2 SVGIG (reference sequence). The CDR3: CACSLLAGWADTQYF. In DNA, the CDR3 is TGTGCCTGTTCTCTCCTAGCGGGATGGGCAGATACGCAGTATTTT.

The chain recombines TRBV2 with TRBJ2-7; D not resolved. CDR1 SNHLY and CDR2 FYNNEI come from the germline V gene. The CDR3 covers 11 residues. V gave up 3 bases and J gave up 4 bases, with 4 bases separating them. CDR3 in amino acids: CASSDPYEQYF. DNA for the CDR3: TGTGCCAGCAGTGATCCTTACGAGCAGTACTTC.